What follows are 11 T cell receptor beta chains derived from one specimen sequenced in a study of CD8+CD57+ T cells in acquired aplastic anemia. All patients picked for sequencing had shown, by flow cytometry, an expansion of CD8+CD57+ cells. Both TCR beta VDJ combination and CDR3 sequence profiling were carried out. Genomic DNA was the template for this profiling. TCRdb re-called the reads through MiXCR, storing one row per CDR3 protein. This table has around 150,000 distinct CDR3 sequences, 48% appearing once. The sequenced sample consisted of sorted CD4+, CD8+, or CD8+CD57+ T cells (not recorded which) from PBMCs. These receptors originate from a human donor with aplastic anemia.

This clonotype was picked up many times. The chain couples TRBV4-1 to TRBJ2-7; TRBD2 aligns across 10 bases. Germline V gives CDR1 MGHRA, CDR2 YSYEKL. J lost 6 bases, V lost 8 bases, and 13 bases had no gene match. The CDR3 totals 15 residues. CDR3 protein: CASQVGPSGSSEQYF. CDR3 DNA sequence: TGCGCCAGCCAAGTAGGACCTAGCGGGAGCTCCGAGCAGTACTTC.

To note about this clonotype: Compared with germline, one end of the junction differs, possibly owing to a read error. The chain carries TRBV10-3 and TRBJ2-7, with TRBD2 matching over 7 bases. This CDR3 spans 17 amino acids. Germline V gene data show CDR1 as ENHRY and CDR2 as SYGVKD. The CDR3 is CAIRGDKTRSRDYVQYF. CDR3 bases: TGTGCCATCAGGGGGGATAAAACTAGATCGAGGGACTACGTGCAGTACTTC.

The sample holds a few counts of this clonotype. The chain joins TRBV27 to TRBJ2-7, with 7 bases aligning to TRBD1. The CDR3 spans 16 residues. Germline V gives CDR1 MNHEY, CDR2 SMNVEV (reference sequence). The J segment lost 0 bases and the V segment lost 0 bases, leaving 5 bases of the junction unmatched. For the CDR3, the DNA is TGTGCCAGCAGTTTATCCCGGACAGGTCTCTCCTACGAGCAGTACTTC. It translates to CASSLSRTGLSYEQYF.

This clonotype showed up just a few times. The rearrangement joins TRBV27 to TRBJ2-7, with 7 bases aligning to TRBD1. From germline, CDR1 is MNHEY and CDR2 SMNVEV (reference sequence). J lost 4 bases, V lost 4 bases, and 16 bases had no gene match. This CDR3 has 17 amino acids. Here the CDR3 reads CASSSTLGQSKGYEQYF. In DNA, the CDR3 is TGTGCCAGCAGTTCAACCCTGGGACAGTCGAAGGGTTACGAGCAGTACTTC.

This clonotype was found many times. The chain couples TRBV24-1 to TRBJ1-1, with 10 nucleotides matching TRBD1. The J segment lost 4 bases and the V segment lost 6 bases, leaving 4 bases of the junction unmatched. CDR1 and CDR2 (germline): KGHDR, SFDVKD. The CDR3 is 14 amino acids. The CDR3 protein is CATSQTGGGTEAFF. The CDR3 DNA follows: TGTGCCACCAGTCAGACAGGGGGCGGCACTGAAGCTTTCTTT.

The chain uses TRBV7-3 and TRBJ1-1; D is unresolved. Trimming removed 4 bases from V and 0 bases from J, with 6 bases in between. The CDR3 is 13 amino acids. Per germline, CDR1 SGHTA and CDR2 FQGTGA. The CDR3 DNA is TGTGCCAGCAGCTCGGCACTGAACACTGAAGCTTTCTTT. Protein product: CASSSALNTEAFF.

This clonotype was seen many times. The V and J genes are TRBV6-1 and TRBJ1-2; D remains ambiguous. Germline CDR1 MNHNS, CDR2 SASEGT. CDR3 size: 12 residues. Trimming stripped 6 bases from V and 4 bases from J, with 9 bases between. Here the CDR3 reads CASRAVSYGYTF. The CDR3 coding sequence is TGTGCCAGCAGGGCCGTGAGCTATGGCTACACCTTC.

Here the CDR3 DNA reads TGTGCCTGGGGCCCTTCCTACAATGAGCAGTTCTTC. Its translation is CAWGPSYNEQFF. The rearrangement joins TRBV30 to TRBJ2-1; D call uncertain. The length of the CDR3 is 12 residues. Germline V gene sequence: CDR1 GTSNPN, CDR2 SVGIG (reference sequence). V lost 5 bases and J lost 1, with 6 bases in between.

The table lists this clonotype with many counts. The chain has TRBV19 and TRBJ2-7; the match to TRBD2 covers 13 bases. The junction had 11 bases not matched to a gene; V was cut back by 4 bases and J by 5 bases. Germline V gives CDR1 LNHDA, CDR2 SQIVND (reference sequence). The length of the CDR3 is 17 residues. The CDR3 coding sequence is TGTGCCAGTAGTAGAGGACTAGCGGGAGTGGTCGAGAACGAGCAGTACTTC. It specifies CASSRGLAGVVENEQYF.

The chain joins TRBV20-1 to TRBJ1-2; D unresolved. V lost 3 bases and J 3 bases, leaving 23 bases between the germline ends. The CDR3 runs to 17 residues. In germline, CDR1 is DFQATT, CDR2 SNEGSKA (reference sequence). The CDR3 region is CSARARTGRELDYGYTF. The CDR3 nucleotides are TGCAGTGCTAGGGCCCGGACGGGGAGGGAGTTGGACTATGGCTACACCTTC.

The sample holds one count of this clonotype. The gene calls are TRBV24-1 and TRBJ2-2, with 8 nucleotides matching TRBD1. J gave up 9 bases and V 12 bases, and 5 bases lay outside the gene matches. This CDR3 has 11 residues. Germline assignment: CDR1 KGHDR and CDR2 SFDVKD. The CDR3 sequence is CAASRGRELFF. CDR3 in DNA: TGTGCCGCGAGCAGGGGGCGGGAGCTGTTTTTT.